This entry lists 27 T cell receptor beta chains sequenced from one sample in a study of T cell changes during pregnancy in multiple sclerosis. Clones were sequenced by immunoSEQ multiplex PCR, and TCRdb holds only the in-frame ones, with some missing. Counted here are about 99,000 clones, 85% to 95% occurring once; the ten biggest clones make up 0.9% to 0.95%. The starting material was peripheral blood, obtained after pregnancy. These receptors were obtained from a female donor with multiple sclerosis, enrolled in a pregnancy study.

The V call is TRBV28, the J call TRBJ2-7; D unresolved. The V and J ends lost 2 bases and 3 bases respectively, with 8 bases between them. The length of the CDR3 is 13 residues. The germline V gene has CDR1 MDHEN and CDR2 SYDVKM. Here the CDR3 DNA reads TGTGCCAGCAGTTTACGGCAGGACTACGAGCAGTACTTC. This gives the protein CASSLRQDYEQYF.

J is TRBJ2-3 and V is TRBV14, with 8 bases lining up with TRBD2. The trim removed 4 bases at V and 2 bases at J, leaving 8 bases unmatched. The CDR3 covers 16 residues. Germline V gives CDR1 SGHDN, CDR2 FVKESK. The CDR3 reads CASSPLRGGLTDTQYF. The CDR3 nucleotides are TGTGCCAGCAGCCCCCTCCGGGGGGGCCTCACAGATACGCAGTATTTT.

CDR3 loop: CASGAGRNEQFF. CDR3 bases: TGCGCCAGCGGGGCAGGGCGCAACGAGCAGTTCTTC. The chain employs TRBV5-1 and TRBJ2-1; D perhaps matches TRBD1 (5 bases). From germline, CDR1 is SGHRS and CDR2 YFSETQ. V lost 7 bases to trimming and J lost 10 bases, with 15 bases between them. This CDR3 has 12 residues.

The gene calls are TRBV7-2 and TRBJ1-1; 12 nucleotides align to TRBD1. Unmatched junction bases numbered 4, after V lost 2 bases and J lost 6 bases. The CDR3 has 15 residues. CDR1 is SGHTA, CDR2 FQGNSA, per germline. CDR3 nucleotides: TGTGCCAGCAGCTTATCAGGGACAGGGGGCTCTGAAGCTTTCTTT. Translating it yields CASSLSGTGGSEAFF.

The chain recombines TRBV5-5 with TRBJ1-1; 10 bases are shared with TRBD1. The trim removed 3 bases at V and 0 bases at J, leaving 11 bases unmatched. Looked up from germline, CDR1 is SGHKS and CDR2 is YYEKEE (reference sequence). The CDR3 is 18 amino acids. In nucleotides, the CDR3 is TGTGCCAGCAGCTCTGCGGACAGGGGGTTCGGCATGAACACTGAAGCTTTCTTT. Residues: CASSSADRGFGMNTEAFF.

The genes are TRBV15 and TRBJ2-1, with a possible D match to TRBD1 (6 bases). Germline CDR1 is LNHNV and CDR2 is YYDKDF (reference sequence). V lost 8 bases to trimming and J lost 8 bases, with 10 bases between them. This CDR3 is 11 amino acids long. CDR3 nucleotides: TGTGCCACCCAGGGGAGCGATGAGCAGTTCTTC. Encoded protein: CATQGSDEQFF. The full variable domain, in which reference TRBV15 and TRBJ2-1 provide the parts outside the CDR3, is DAMVIQNPRYQVTQFGKPVTLSCSQTLNHNVMYWYQQKSSQAPKLLFHYYDKDFNNEADTPDNFQSRRPNTSFCFLDIRSPGLGDTAMYLCATQGSDEQFFGPGTRLTVL.

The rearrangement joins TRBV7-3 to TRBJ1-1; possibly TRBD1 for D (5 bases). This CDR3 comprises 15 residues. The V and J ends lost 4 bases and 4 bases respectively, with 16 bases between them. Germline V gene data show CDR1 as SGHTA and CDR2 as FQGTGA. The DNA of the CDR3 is TGTGCCAGCAGCTCACAGGCAGGGTCTATCACTGAAGCTTTCTTT. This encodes CASSSQAGSITEAFF.

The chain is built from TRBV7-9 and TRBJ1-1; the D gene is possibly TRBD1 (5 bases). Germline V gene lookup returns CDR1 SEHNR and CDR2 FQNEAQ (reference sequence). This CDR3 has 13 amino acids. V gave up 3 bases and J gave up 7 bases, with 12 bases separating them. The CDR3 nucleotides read TGTGCCAGCAGCTTGCTACAGGCCCATGAAGCTTTCTTT. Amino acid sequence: CASSLLQAHEAFF.

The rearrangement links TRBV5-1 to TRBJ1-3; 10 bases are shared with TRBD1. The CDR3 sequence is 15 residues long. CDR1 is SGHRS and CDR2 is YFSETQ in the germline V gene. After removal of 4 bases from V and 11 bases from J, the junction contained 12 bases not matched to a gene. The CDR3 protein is CASSPDGTGAYAIYF. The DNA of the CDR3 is TGCGCCAGCAGCCCGGACGGGACAGGGGCTTACGCCATATATTTT.

The CDR3 DNA is TGCGCCAGCAGCCCACTACAACGTGGAAACACCATATATTTT. This translates into CASSPLQRGNTIYF. The chain employs TRBV5-1 and TRBJ1-3; D is unclear. The V gene's germline CDR1 is SGHRS and CDR2 YFSETQ. The CDR3 totals 14 residues. V was trimmed by 4 bases and J by 3 bases, leaving 11 bases between them. Combining the CDR3 with reference TRBV5-1 and TRBJ1-3 gives the whole variable domain KAGVTQTPRYLIKTRGQQVTLSCSPISGHRSVSWYQQTPGQGLQFLFEYFSETQRNKGNFPGRFSGRQFSNSRSEMNVSTLELGDSALYLCASSPLQRGNTIYFGEGSWLTVV.

The CDR3: CASSQVPGGRYNEQFF. In DNA, the CDR3 is TGCGCCAGCAGCCAAGTGCCAGGGGGTAGGTACAATGAGCAGTTCTTC. V is TRBV4-1 and J is TRBJ2-1; 7 nucleotides align to TRBD1. CDR1 MGHRA and CDR2 YSYEKL come from the germline V gene. The V gene end was trimmed by 1 base and the J gene end by 4 bases; junction bases not matched to a gene: 7. The CDR3 covers 16 residues.

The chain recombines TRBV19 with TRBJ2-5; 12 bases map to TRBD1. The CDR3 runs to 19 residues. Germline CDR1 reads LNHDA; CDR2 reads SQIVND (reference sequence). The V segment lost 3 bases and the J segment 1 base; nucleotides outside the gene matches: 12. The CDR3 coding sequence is TGTGCCAGTAGTATGGGCATACCTGGGACAGGGGGCGGCCAAGAGACCCAGTACTTC. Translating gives CASSMGIPGTGGGQETQYF.

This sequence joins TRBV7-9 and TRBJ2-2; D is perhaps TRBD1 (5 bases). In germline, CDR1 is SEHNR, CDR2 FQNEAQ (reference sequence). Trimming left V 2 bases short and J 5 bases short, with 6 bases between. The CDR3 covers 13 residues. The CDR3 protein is CASSLRGTGELFF. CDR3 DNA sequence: TGTGCCAGCAGCTTAAGGGGAACCGGGGAGCTGTTTTTT. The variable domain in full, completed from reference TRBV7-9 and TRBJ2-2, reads DTGVSQNPRHKITKRGQNVTFRCDPISEHNRLYWYRQTLGQGPEFLTYFQNEAQLEKSRLLSDRFSAERPKGSFSTLEIQRTEQGDSAMYLCASSLRGTGELFFGEGSRLTVL.

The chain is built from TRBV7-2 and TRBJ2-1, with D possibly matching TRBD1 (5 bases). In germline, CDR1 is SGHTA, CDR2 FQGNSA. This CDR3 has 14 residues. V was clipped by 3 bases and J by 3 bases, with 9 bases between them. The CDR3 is CASSLQGNYNEQFF. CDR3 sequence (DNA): TGTGCCAGCAGCTTGCAGGGAAACTACAATGAGCAGTTCTTC. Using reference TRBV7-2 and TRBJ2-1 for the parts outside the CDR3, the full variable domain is GAGVSQSPSNKVTEKGKDVELRCDPISGHTALYWYRQSLGQGLEFLIYFQGNSAPDKSGLPSDRFSAERTGGSVSTLTIQRTQQEDSAVYLCASSLQGNYNEQFFGPGTRLTVL.

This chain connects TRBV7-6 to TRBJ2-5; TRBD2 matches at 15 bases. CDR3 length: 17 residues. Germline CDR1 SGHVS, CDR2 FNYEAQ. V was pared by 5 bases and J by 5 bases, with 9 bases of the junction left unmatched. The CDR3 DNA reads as TGTGCCAGCAGCCCAGGACTAGCGGGGGGGCCGCAGGAGACCCAGTACTTC. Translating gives CASSPGLAGGPQETQYF.

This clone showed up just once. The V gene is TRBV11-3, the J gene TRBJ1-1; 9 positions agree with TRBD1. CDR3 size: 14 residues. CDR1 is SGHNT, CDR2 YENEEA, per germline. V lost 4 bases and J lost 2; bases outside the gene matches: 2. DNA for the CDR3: TGTGCCAGCAGCTCGGACAGGGGAAACACTGAAGCTTTCTTT. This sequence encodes CASSSDRGNTEAFF.

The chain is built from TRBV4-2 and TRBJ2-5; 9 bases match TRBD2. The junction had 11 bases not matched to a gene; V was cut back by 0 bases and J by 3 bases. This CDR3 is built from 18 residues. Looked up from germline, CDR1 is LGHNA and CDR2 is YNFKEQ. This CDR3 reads CASSQDDKSGGKKETQYF. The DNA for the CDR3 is TGTGCCAGCAGCCAAGATGACAAGAGCGGGGGGAAGAAAGAGACCCAGTACTTC.

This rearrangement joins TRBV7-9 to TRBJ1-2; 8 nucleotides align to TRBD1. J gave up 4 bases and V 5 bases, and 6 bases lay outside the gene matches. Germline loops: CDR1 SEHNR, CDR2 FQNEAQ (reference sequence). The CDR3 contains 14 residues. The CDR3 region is CASSKAGGSYGYTF. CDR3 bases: TGTGCCAGCAGCAAAGCAGGGGGCAGCTATGGCTACACCTTC.

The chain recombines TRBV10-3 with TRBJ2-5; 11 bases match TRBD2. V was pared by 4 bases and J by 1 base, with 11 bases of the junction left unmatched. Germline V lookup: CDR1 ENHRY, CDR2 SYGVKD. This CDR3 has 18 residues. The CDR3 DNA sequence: TGTGCCATCAGTGTCGGGACTAGCGGCATGACTACCCAAGAGACCCAGTACTTC. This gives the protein CAISVGTSGMTTQETQYF.

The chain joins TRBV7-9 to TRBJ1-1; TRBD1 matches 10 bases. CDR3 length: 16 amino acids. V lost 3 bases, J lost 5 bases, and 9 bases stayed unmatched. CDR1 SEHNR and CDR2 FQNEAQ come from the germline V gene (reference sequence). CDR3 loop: CASSFFPDRGGTEAFF. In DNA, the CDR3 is TGTGCCAGCAGCTTTTTCCCGGACAGGGGGGGTACTGAAGCTTTCTTT.

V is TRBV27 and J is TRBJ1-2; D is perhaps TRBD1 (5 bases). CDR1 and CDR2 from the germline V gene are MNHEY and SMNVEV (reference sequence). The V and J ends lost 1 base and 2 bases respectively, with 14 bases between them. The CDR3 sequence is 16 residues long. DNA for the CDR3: TGTGCCAGCAGTTTATTCGGTAGACAGATAAACTATGGCTACACCTTC. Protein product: CASSLFGRQINYGYTF.

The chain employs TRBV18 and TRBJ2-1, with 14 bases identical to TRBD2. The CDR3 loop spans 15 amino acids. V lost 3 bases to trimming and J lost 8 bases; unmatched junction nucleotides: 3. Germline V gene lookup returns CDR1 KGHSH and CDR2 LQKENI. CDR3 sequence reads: CASSPGTSGSYEQFF. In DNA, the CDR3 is TGTGCCAGCTCACCGGGGACTAGCGGGAGCTATGAGCAGTTCTTC.

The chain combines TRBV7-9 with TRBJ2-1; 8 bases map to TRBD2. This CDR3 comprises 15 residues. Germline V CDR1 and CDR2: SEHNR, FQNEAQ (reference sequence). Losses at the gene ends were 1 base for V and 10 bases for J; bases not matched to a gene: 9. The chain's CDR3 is CASSLGDGRAGEQFF. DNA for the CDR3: TGTGCCAGCAGCTTAGGGGACGGGAGGGCCGGAGAGCAGTTCTTC.

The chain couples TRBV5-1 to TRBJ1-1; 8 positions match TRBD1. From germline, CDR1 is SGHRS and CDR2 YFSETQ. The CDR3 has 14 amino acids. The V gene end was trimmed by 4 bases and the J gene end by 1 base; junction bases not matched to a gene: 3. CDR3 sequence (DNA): TGCGCCAGCAGCCGGCAGGGGGCGAACACTGAAGCTTTCTTT. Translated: CASSRQGANTEAFF.

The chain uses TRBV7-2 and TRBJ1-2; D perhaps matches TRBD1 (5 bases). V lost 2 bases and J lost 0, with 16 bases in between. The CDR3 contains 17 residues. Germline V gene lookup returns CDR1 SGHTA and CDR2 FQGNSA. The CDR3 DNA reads TGTGCCAGCAGCTTATCAGGGTGGCAGGGTGCTAACTATGGCTACACCTTC. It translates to CASSLSGWQGANYGYTF.

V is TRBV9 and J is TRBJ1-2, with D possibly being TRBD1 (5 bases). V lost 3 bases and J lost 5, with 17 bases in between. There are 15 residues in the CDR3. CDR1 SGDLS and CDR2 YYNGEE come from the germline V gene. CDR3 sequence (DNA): TGTGCCAGCAGCGAGGGTCCCAGGGCTTCGTATGGCTACACCTTC. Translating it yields CASSEGPRASYGYTF.

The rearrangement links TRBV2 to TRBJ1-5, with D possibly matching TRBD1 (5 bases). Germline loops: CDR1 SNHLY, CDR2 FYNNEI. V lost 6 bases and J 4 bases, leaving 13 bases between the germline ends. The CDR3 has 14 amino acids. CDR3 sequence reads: CASRAQTENQPQHF. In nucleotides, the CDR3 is TGTGCCAGCAGGGCTCAGACAGAGAATCAGCCCCAGCATTTT.